This T cell receptor (beta chain) emerged from a study of cytomegalovirus exposure and HLA in healthy donors. PCR employed 60 Vbeta and 13 Jbeta primers. Clones were sequenced by immunoSEQ multiplex PCR, and TCRdb holds only the in-frame ones, with some missing. The sample consists of 150,000 or so clones, over 75% of them appearing once. V was pared by 6 bases and J by 3 bases, with 7 bases of the junction left unmatched. The CDR3 covers 14 residues. Germline CDR1 is SNHLY and CDR2 is FYNNEI. There are a few counts of this clone. Donors counted as nominally healthy when sampled, yet unrecorded immune exposures were likely.

The chain has TRBV2 and TRBJ2-7, with 8 bases identical to TRBD2. The source is a man younger than 30 in good health and CMV-seropositive. Specimen: PBMCs. CDR3 region: CASRFGGDNYEQYF. The CDR3 DNA sequence: TGTGCCAGCAGATTCGGGGGGGATAACTACGAGCAGTACTTC.